The 5 T cell receptor beta chains in this list originate from one sample, sequenced in a study of prognosis after radiotherapy for stage I lung cancer. Amplification of TCR beta CDR3 from genomic DNA used two-round multiplex PCR. Primers specific to each TRBV and TRBJ gene were used in first-round PCR. TCRdb reprocessed the multiplex PCR reads with MiXCR, giving one entry per CDR3 protein. The sample holds fewer than 30,000 distinct CDR3 sequences; about 32% are singletons and the top ten take 30% to 40%. The sequenced sample was PBMCs, obtained before or after stereotactic body radiation therapy (not recorded which). Receptors originate from a donor aged 50 or older with non-small cell lung cancer.

This clonotype appeared many times. The chain combines TRBV18 with TRBJ2-7, with D possibly TRBD1 on 6 matching bases. Germline V lookup: CDR1 KGHSH, CDR2 LQKENI. Trimming took off 2 bases at V and 0 bases at J, with 11 bases between the two ends. This CDR3 has 15 residues. In DNA form, the CDR3 reads TGTGCCAGCTCACCAAGTAGGACAGCCTCCTACGAGCAGTACTTC. Its translation: CASSPSRTASYEQYF. The full variable domain, in which reference TRBV18 and TRBJ2-7 provide the parts outside the CDR3, is NAGVMQNPRHLVRRRGQEARLRCSPMKGHSHVYWYRQLPEEGLKFMVYLQKENIIDESGMPKERFSAEFPKEGPSILRIQQVVRGDSAAYFCASSPSRTASYEQYFGPGTRLTVT.

This clonotype counts as medium-sized. The chain has TRBV6-1 and TRBJ2-7, with a weak D call TRBD1 (6 bases). The CDR3 sequence is 12 residues long. Germline V lookup: CDR1 MNHNS, CDR2 SASEGT. V gave up 7 bases and J gave up 6 bases, with 13 bases separating them. The CDR3 reads CASNLIGGEQYF. Here the CDR3 DNA reads TGTGCCAGCAACCTTATAGGGGGCGAGCAGTACTTC.

This clonotype was detected many times. This CDR3 is CASSESGGQTQYF. CDR3 coding DNA: TGTGCCAGCAGTGAGTCGGGGGGACAGACCCAGTACTTC. The rearrangement uses TRBV6-4 and TRBJ2-5; 7 nucleotides agree with TRBD2. Per germline, CDR1 MRHNA and CDR2 SNTAGT. CDR3 length: 13 amino acids. Germline trimming cut 3 bases from V and 6 bases from J; bases unmatched to any gene: 4.

This clonotype has just a few counts. The chain uses TRBV20-1 and TRBJ2-3; D is uncertain. Germline V gene data show CDR1 as DFQATT and CDR2 as SNEGSKA (reference sequence). This CDR3 spans 17 amino acids. V shed 1 base and J shed 0 bases, with 17 bases lying between them. The CDR3 DNA reads as TGCAGTGCTAGAGCCTCCCGACGGAGCCTAAGCACAGATACGCAGTATTTT. Translated: CSARASRRSLSTDTQYF.

This chain uses TRBV19 with TRBJ2-2; D remains ambiguous. The V end lost 3 bases, the J end lost 4 bases, and 15 bases lay between the germline ends. Germline CDR1 and CDR2: LNHDA and SQIVND (reference sequence). This CDR3 is built from 16 residues. CDR3 sequence (DNA): TGTGCCAGTAGTATCGGCAGGTGGTCGTGCACCGGGGAGCTGTTTTTT. As protein: CASSIGRWSCTGELFF.